This T cell receptor (beta chain) is from a study of blood T cell repertoires in COVID-19 (dated by TCRdb to 2019 to 2021). Concerning the study at large: The collaborator samples originated in the United States, Italy and Spain and spanned the acute and convalescent phases of COVID-19. The prospective study material was composed of cDNA or gDNA derived from T cells, B-cell-depleted T cells, or PBMCs. Deeply sampled blood TCRbeta repertoires from subjects exposed to, actively infected with, or recovered from COVID-19 were included in the dataset. A freely available public database, intended as a resource for researchers studying the immune response to SARS-CoV-2, is where the repertoires were released. The samples were drawn from the first 160 participants of the ongoing ImmuneRACE study and from over 950 subjects provided by 6 global collaborators. Sample metadata almost always included a de-identified subject ID, COVID-19 status, age in years and sex. Where available, HLA class I and class II types were obtained from metadata supplied by the sample provider rather than from assay-based typing. Beyond this particular receptor, the publication reports: Clinical and demographic metadata were provided uncurated, with the amount varying by source and participant.

Taken from cysteine to phenylalanine, the CDR3 has 16 residues. Only CDR3 DNA remains: 48 bases, in frame from the first base. Trimming removed 5 bases from V and 4 bases from J; the gene matches leave 8 bases unexplained. Looking up the germline V gene yields CDR1 SGHTA and CDR2 FQGTGA. Turning to this clone: Its antigen is unknown. Base-call qualities are not available, and no considerably larger clone is one nucleotide away.

The immunoSEQ Assay, a bias-controlled multiplex PCR, was used to amplify TCRbeta CDR3 regions from genomic DNA. Processing in the source paper ran as follows. Nucleated cell counts per sample were estimated from amplification of reference gene primers within the assay. To quantify the absolute abundance of each unique TCRbeta CDR3 rearrangement, sequence reads were collapsed and filtered. Productive Simpson clonality was computed per sample as the square root of Simpson's diversity index over productive rearrangements. Sourced from immuneACCESS, this table was stored by TCRdb with only in-frame sequences that have V and J called. A share of the clones is absent; for the studies checked, an unresolved V gene accounts for under half, and the remainder has no known explanation. D and trimming were read from the DNA, whereas the V and J calls and clone size are those reported in that table. The sample table lists about 80,000 clones, approximately 82% of them with a count of one. Around a third of the sample lies in the top ten.

Each collaborating institution followed its own protocols to collect whole blood in K2EDTA tubes. For TCRbeta analysis, collaborators shipped samples in one of three forms: frozen whole blood, isolated PBMCs, or DNA extracted from either of those sample types. The sequence derives from a woman aged 70-85 years with acute or convalescent COVID-19. Recombination joined TRBV7-3 with TRBJ2-1; 10 bases in the junction line up with TRBD2. The sequenced material came from peripheral blood. The nucleotides read TGTGCCAGCAGCGCGCTAGCGGGGGTGGGTTACAATGAGCAGTTCTTC. Translated, this gives CASSALAGVGYNEQFF.